This T cell receptor beta chain originates from a study of T cell repertoires in cytomegalovirus infection. At the level of the study: Recently identified HLA-C-restricted CMV epitopes were used, and well-studied HLA-B-restricted CMV epitopes were used as well. Through public TCR beta signatures, both CMV infection and matching HLA type were indicated.

Details on this clonotype: No antigen is known for it.

Study-level results: In two of eight donors, the top clonotype was HLA-C-restricted CMV-specific.

This CDR3 is built from 14 residues. CDR1 is LGHNA, CDR2 YNFKEQ, per germline. Between the trimmed V and J ends, which lost 3 bases and 1 base, there was a span of 10 bases. TCRdb reprocessed the reads with MiXCR, giving one entry per CDR3 protein. The table includes 570,000 or so distinct CDR3 sequences, almost 40% detected once. This specimen was cultured PBMCs, taken from culture after CMV antigen stimulation. The TCR originated in a human donor in good health (CMV status not recorded). Some clones in this sample may be carry-over from other donors' samples. This chain links TRBV4-2 with TRBJ2-7; tentative D call: TRBD2 (7 bases). In nucleotides, the CDR3 is TGTGCCAGCAGCCAGGGGGGGCGATCCTACGAGCAGTACTTC. Amino acid sequence: CASSQGGRSYEQYF.